The 29 T cell receptor beta chains reported below all come from one sample, sequenced in a study of tumor-infiltrating lymphocytes in primary liver carcinoma. The researchers produced TCR beta cDNA from around 0.5 ug total RNA with a constant-region primer. Slightly modified ARM-PCR with three nested multiplex PCR rounds yielded TCR beta libraries. Each of the first two PCR rounds ran approximately 9 cycles with TRBV1-TRBV30 forward and C-beta reverse primers. TCRdb reprocessed the multiplex PCR reads with MiXCR, giving one entry per CDR3 protein. This sample yields 310,000 or so distinct CDR3 sequences, of which approximately 54% are seen a single time; about a sixth belongs to the top ten. The source of the blood RNA was unsorted whole blood, and germline DNA was extracted as well. Sequenced input: peripheral blood. These receptors were collected from a woman aged 25 to 45 with primary liver carcinoma and hepatitis B virus infection.

CDR3: CAWSVTGSSSEAFF. In DNA, the CDR3 is TGTGCCTGGAGTGTGACAGGGAGCTCGTCTGAAGCTTTCTTT. The V gene is TRBV30, the J gene TRBJ1-1; 7 positions agree with TRBD1. After removal of 0 bases from V and 6 bases from J, the junction contained 7 bases not matched to a gene. Germline values: CDR1 GTSNPN, CDR2 SVGIG (reference sequence). This CDR3 comprises 14 residues.

Notes on this clonotype: With a much larger clone just one base away, this may be a read error. The chain combines TRBV4-1 with TRBJ2-7; TRBD2 might be the D (5 bases). Per germline, CDR1 MGHRA and CDR2 YSYEKL. There are 14 residues in the CDR3. CDR3 DNA: TGCGCCAGCAGCCCATCCCGGGATGCCTACGAGCAGAACTTC. Its translation is CASSPSRDAYEQNF.

With regard to this clonotype: Because it lacks the conserved phenylalanine or tryptophan at the end, this CDR3 is likely a read error. This chain connects TRBV6-5 to TRBJ2-5, with 11 bases lining up with TRBD1. The junction had 6 bases not matched to a gene; V was cut back by 6 bases and J by 0 bases. Germline CDR1 MNHEY, CDR2 SVGAGI. There are 16 residues in the CDR3. This CDR3 is CASSSRGQGDQETQYL. The CDR3 nucleotides read TGTGCCAGCAGCAGTCGGGGACAGGGGGACCAAGAGACCCAGTACCTC.

The CDR3 is CASSYGTDFTGELFF. The CDR3 nucleotides read TGTGCCAGCAGTTACGGGACAGACTTCACCGGGGAGCTGTTTTTT. This sequence joins TRBV6-5 and TRBJ2-2; 7 bases are a match to TRBD1. This CDR3 contains 15 residues. After removal of 2 bases from V and 4 bases from J, the junction contained 4 bases not matched to a gene. CDR1 MNHEY and CDR2 SVGAGI come from the germline V gene.

This clonotype was recorded at least ten times. This sequence joins TRBV11-2 and TRBJ2-3; 7 nucleotides line up with TRBD2. The CDR3 is made up of 17 amino acids. Per germline, CDR1 SGHAT and CDR2 FQNNGV. Unmatched junction bases numbered 13, after V lost 1 base and J lost 6 bases. DNA for the CDR3: TGTGCCAGCAGCTTAGCGCTCCCCGGGACTAAATTGGATACGCAGTATTTT. Protein product: CASSLALPGTKLDTQYF.

The chain carries TRBV14 and TRBJ2-3; D possibly matches TRBD1 or TRBD2 (5 bases each). Trimming removed 3 bases at V and 3 bases at J, with 16 bases between. The CDR3 is 16 amino acids. Germline V CDR1 and CDR2: SGHDN, FVKESK. The CDR3 here is CASSHTGTASTDTQYF. The CDR3 nucleotides are TGTGCCAGCAGCCATACCGGGACCGCTAGTACAGATACGCAGTATTTT.

On this clonotype: With a much larger clone just one base away, this may be a read error. The rearrangement links TRBV29-1 to TRBJ2-5, with 7 bases aligning to TRBD2. The CDR3 totals 13 residues. Germline CDR1 is SQVTM and CDR2 is ANQGSEA. V shed 3 bases and J 4 bases; nucleotides not matched to a gene: 5. The CDR3 sequence: CSVESSGLETQYF. CDR3 DNA: TGCAGCGTTGAGTCTAGCGGTCTAGAGACCCAGTACTTC. The full variable domain, rest sourced from reference TRBV29-1 and TRBJ2-5, is SAVISQKPSRDICQRGTSLTIQCQVDSQVTMMFWYRQQPGQSLTLIATANQGSEATYESGFVIDKFPISRPNLTFSTLTVSNMSPEDSSIYLCSVESSGLETQYFGPGTRLLVL.

Regarding this clonotype: One end of the junction fails to match germline, which may point to a read error. The J gene is TRBJ2-6, the V gene TRBV5-6; no firm D call. The germline gives CDR1 SGHDT, CDR2 YYEEEE. The CDR3 covers 16 residues. DNA of the CDR3: TGTGTCAGCAGCTTGTCCGGTACCTCTGGGGCCAACGTCCTGACTTTC. It translates to CVSSLSGTSGANVLTF.

The chain combines TRBV30 with TRBJ1-4; D is unclear. The ends were cut back, 1 base at V and 6 bases at J, with 9 bases in the middle. This CDR3 spans 13 amino acids. Germline CDR1 is GTSNPN and CDR2 is SVGIG (reference sequence). The CDR3 nucleotides read TGTGCCTGGAGTGGCAGAGCGTATGAAAAACTGTTTTTT. It codes for CAWSGRAYEKLFF.

Regarding this clonotype: A single base separates this from a much larger clone, so it may be a read error. The chain employs TRBV6-6 and TRBJ2-1, with D perhaps TRBD2 (6 bases). The CDR3 runs 16 residues. Germline V CDR1 and CDR2: MNHNY, SVGAGI (reference sequence). The DNA for the CDR3 is TGTGTCAGCAGTTATATTGGGGGACTCTCCTACAATGAGCAGTTCTTC. Amino acids: CVSSYIGGLSYNEQFF.

This clonotype has a handful of counts. J is TRBJ1-3 and V is TRBV6-2 or TRBV6-3; D not resolved. There are 14 residues in the CDR3. Trimming left V 6 bases short and J 0 bases short, with 9 bases between. The V gene's germline CDR1 is MNHEY and CDR2 SVGEGT. The CDR3 reads CASSSPLSGNTIYF. The CDR3 DNA reads as TGTGCCAGCAGCTCACCTCTCTCTGGAAACACCATATATTTT.

On this clonotype itself: One end of the junction varies from germline; a read error may be responsible. The rearrangement uses TRBV12-3 or TRBV12-4 and TRBJ1-1; weak D call: TRBD1 (6 bases). The CDR3 extends over 14 amino acids. CDR3 in amino acids: CTSSIRGGNTEAFF. CDR3 DNA sequence: TGTACCAGCAGTATCAGGGGAGGGAACACTGAAGCTTTCTTT.

The rearrangement joins TRBV13 to TRBJ2-5, with D perhaps TRBD1 (6 bases). The V end lost 3 bases, the J end lost 3 bases, and 11 bases lay between the germline ends. The CDR3 totals 14 residues. The germline CDR1 and CDR2 sequences are PRHDT and FYEKMQ (reference sequence). The CDR3: CASSLRDTEETQYF. The CDR3, as DNA: TGTGCCAGCAGCTTGAGGGACACTGAAGAGACCCAGTACTTC.

The table lists this clonotype with a count of one. The J gene is TRBJ2-7, the V gene TRBV11-3; D gene uncertain. This CDR3 contains 15 residues. CDR1 is SGHNT, CDR2 YENEEA, per germline. Trimming took off 3 bases at V and 6 bases at J, with 18 bases between the two ends. CDR3 amino acids: CASSFGHGPTFEQYF. In DNA, the CDR3 is TGTGCCAGCAGCTTCGGGCATGGGCCCACCTTCGAGCAGTACTTC.

This clonotype was found once. The chain joins TRBV14 to TRBJ2-5, with 7 positions matching TRBD1. V lost 3 bases and J lost 7; bases outside the gene matches: 8. The CDR3 runs 14 residues. In germline, CDR1 is SGHDN, CDR2 FVKESK. This CDR3 is CASSQTGLTGTQYF. The CDR3 bases are TGTGCCAGCAGCCAGACAGGGTTGACGGGGACCCAGTACTTC.

Concerning this clonotype itself: A single base separates this from a much larger clone, so it may be a read error. V is TRBV29-1 and J is TRBJ1-2; the D gene is possibly TRBD1 (5 bases). The CDR3 loop spans 13 amino acids. The germline V gene encodes CDR1 SQVTM and CDR2 ANQGSEA. The DNA of the CDR3 is TGCATCGTAAGAGGGACCGGCACGAATGGCTACACCTTC. Protein product: CIVRGTGTNGYTF.

To note about this clonotype: This may be a read error: a much more frequent sequence differs by one nucleotide. V gene TRBV10-2 combines with J gene TRBJ2-7, with 7 bases fitting TRBD1. V lost 8 bases, J lost 3 bases, and 16 bases stayed unmatched. CDR3 length: 16 residues. Germline loops: CDR1 WSHSY, CDR2 SAAADI. CDR3 DNA sequence: TGCGCCAGCGCTTCTCGGGTAGGAACAGGGGACTACGAGCAGTACTTC. Protein: CASASRVGTGDYEQYF.

A word on this clonotype: A much larger clone differs by one base, so this may be a read error. V gene TRBV6-2 or TRBV6-3 combines with J gene TRBJ2-7; TRBD2 matches at 11 bases. The CDR3 covers 15 residues. Per germline, CDR1 MNHEY and CDR2 SVGEGT. The CDR3: CTSRVAGGNSYEQYF. The CDR3 DNA reads TGTACCAGCAGGGTAGCGGGAGGGAACTCCTACGAGCAGTACTTC.

This clonotype appeared a few times. The rearrangement uses TRBV12-3 or TRBV12-4 and TRBJ2-1; D might be TRBD1 (5 bases). The CDR3 consists of 17 residues. Trimming took 3 bases from V and 6 from J, leaving 21 bases between them. The DNA of the CDR3 is TGTGCCAGCAGTTTGTTCCAGAAAATTGTTGGGGCCAATGAGCAGTTCTTC. Translated, it gives CASSLFQKIVGANEQFF.

This clonotype was seen repeatedly, ten times or more. The chain recombines TRBV5-6 with TRBJ1-2; D remains ambiguous. This CDR3 has 14 residues. V dropped 0 bases and J dropped 1 base, with 7 bases sitting between them. Germline CDR1 reads SGHDT; CDR2 reads YYEEEE. The CDR3 DNA follows: TGTGCCAGCAGCTTGGGCAGTCTTAACTATGGCTACACCTTC. Amino acid sequence: CASSLGSLNYGYTF.

A note on this clonotype: Mismatch with germline at one junction end may stem from a read error. DNA for the CDR3: TGTGTCAGCAGCTTGAGACTAGCCCGCTCCTACAATGAGAAGTTCTTC. Residues: CVSSLRLARSYNEKFF. The chain couples TRBV11-3 to TRBJ2-1, with 7 bases lining up with TRBD2. The CDR3 is 16 amino acids. The germline V gene has CDR1 SGHNT and CDR2 YENEEA.

About this clonotype itself: A junction end diverges from the germline sequence, so it may reflect a read error. The J gene is TRBJ1-1, the V gene TRBV28; D is undetermined. Germline CDR1 is MDHEN and CDR2 is SYDVKM. The CDR3 totals 13 residues. As DNA, the CDR3 is TGTGCCAGCACGGAGGGCCGCATCACTGAAACTTTCTTT. Amino acid sequence: CASTEGRITETFF.

Worth noting for this clonotype: The germline gene is not matched at one end of the junction; a read error may be the cause. V usage is TRBV28 and J usage is TRBJ2-7; D is unclear. Germline loops: CDR1 MDHEN, CDR2 SYDVKM. CDR3 length equals 12 residues. CDR3 DNA sequence: TGTACCAGCAGTTTAGATCAATACGAGCAGTACTTC. Amino acids: CTSSLDQYEQYF.

About this clonotype: This clone may be a read error of a much larger clone one base away. No conserved phenylalanine or tryptophan ends this CDR3, so it is likely a read error. This chain links TRBV29-1 with TRBJ2-2, with D hard to call. The CDR3 is 15 residues long. Germline V gene lookup returns CDR1 SQVTM and CDR2 ANQGSEA. The germline V and J ends were trimmed by 0 bases and 1 base, with 9 bases remaining between them. In DNA, the CDR3 is TGCAGCGTTGAAGACGCGCAGAAGAACACCGGGGAGCTGTTTTAT. This sequence encodes CSVEDAQKNTGELFY.

About this clonotype itself: One junction end does not reproduce the germline sequence, and a read error may be involved. The J gene is TRBJ2-2, the V gene TRBV2, with 12 bases identical to TRBD2. The CDR3 spans 15 residues. Germline CDR1 reads SNHLY; CDR2 reads FYNNEI. This CDR3 is CTSSERLAGAGELFF. DNA of the CDR3: TGTACCAGCAGTGAAAGACTAGCGGGAGCCGGGGAGCTGTTTTTT.

In regard to this clonotype: One end of the junction fails to match germline, which may point to a read error. The J gene is TRBJ1-3, the V gene TRBV6-6; D gene uncertain. Germline V gene data show CDR1 as MNHNY and CDR2 as SVGAGI (reference sequence). The CDR3 contains 16 residues. The CDR3 sequence is CASSNSPFPSGNTIYF. CDR3 in DNA: TGTGCCAGCAGTAACTCTCCATTTCCCTCCGGAAACACCATATATTTT.

Comment on this clonotype: Given a much more abundant clone one base away, this may be a read error. J is TRBJ2-3 and V is TRBV6-1; D unclear. The CDR3 totals 10 residues. CDR1 is MNHNS and CDR2 is SASEGT in the germline V gene. CDR3 in amino acids: CASLPDMQYF. The DNA of the CDR3 is TGTGCCAGCCTGCCAGATATGCAGTATTTT.

Details on this clonotype: Being one base from a much bigger clone, this may be a read error. The chain employs TRBV12-5 and TRBJ1-2, with 8 positions matching TRBD1. The CDR3 is made up of 12 amino acids. Germline values: CDR1 LGHNT, CDR2 FRNRAP. The CDR3 spells CVSGRTGMGYTF. The CDR3 DNA reads TGTGTTAGTGGCCGGACAGGGATGGGCTACACCTTC.

This clonotype has a count of ten or more. The V and J genes are TRBV6-2 or TRBV6-3 and TRBJ2-1; possible D gene TRBD2, 6 bases. Germline values: CDR1 MNHEY, CDR2 SVGEGT. V was cut by 2 bases and J by 5 bases, with 19 bases left in between. There are 17 residues in the CDR3. Here the CDR3 reads CASSYLRGRRVNNEQFF. CDR3 DNA sequence: TGTGCCAGCAGTTACCTTCGGGGGAGGAGGGTTAACAATGAGCAGTTCTTC.